This T cell receptor (beta chain) was sequenced during a study of blood T cell repertoires in COVID-19. Generated by immunoSEQ multiplex PCR, the TCRdb table keeps only in-frame clones and is missing some. The sample lists roughly 200,000 clones; approximately 84% were seen once. Unmatched junction bases numbered 9, after V lost 5 bases and J lost 9 bases. CDR1 and CDR2 from the germline V gene are SEHNR and FQNEAQ (reference sequence). This CDR3 has 13 amino acids. This TCR was recovered from an elderly woman with acute or convalescent COVID-19. The specimen was peripheral blood. The chain carries TRBV7-9 and TRBJ1-1, with 7 bases fitting TRBD1. The CDR3 nucleotides read TGTGCCAGCAGCAGCCCTCGACAGGGTAAAGCTTTCTTT. Translating gives CASSSPRQGKAFF.